This record concerns one TCR beta chain sequence. Its antigen remains unidentified. This CDR3 has 14 amino acids. In germline, CDR1 is DFQATT, CDR2 SNEGSKA (reference sequence). Trimming pared 3 bases from V and 8 bases from J, leaving 14 bases between. The authors reverse transcribed roughly 0.5 to 1 ug RNA with random hexamers. One entry per CDR3 protein, called by TCRdb with MiXCR from the immunoSEQ multiplex PCR reads. The sample lists under 200,000 distinct CDR3 sequences; 90% to 96% were seen once. This sample stems from a study of CD8 T cells in Susac syndrome. Findings and caveats of the study: The study conceded that relatively few individuals underwent its TCR sequencing and HLA analysis.

Sequenced input: CD4+ T cells from PBMCs. The V call is TRBV20-1, the J call TRBJ1-6, with D possibly TRBD1 on 5 matching bases. The sequence was obtained from a human donor with Susac syndrome. The DNA of the CDR3 is TGCAGTGCTAGGACCAGGGTCTCCGATTCACCCCTCCACTTT. Its translation is CSARTRVSDSPLHF.